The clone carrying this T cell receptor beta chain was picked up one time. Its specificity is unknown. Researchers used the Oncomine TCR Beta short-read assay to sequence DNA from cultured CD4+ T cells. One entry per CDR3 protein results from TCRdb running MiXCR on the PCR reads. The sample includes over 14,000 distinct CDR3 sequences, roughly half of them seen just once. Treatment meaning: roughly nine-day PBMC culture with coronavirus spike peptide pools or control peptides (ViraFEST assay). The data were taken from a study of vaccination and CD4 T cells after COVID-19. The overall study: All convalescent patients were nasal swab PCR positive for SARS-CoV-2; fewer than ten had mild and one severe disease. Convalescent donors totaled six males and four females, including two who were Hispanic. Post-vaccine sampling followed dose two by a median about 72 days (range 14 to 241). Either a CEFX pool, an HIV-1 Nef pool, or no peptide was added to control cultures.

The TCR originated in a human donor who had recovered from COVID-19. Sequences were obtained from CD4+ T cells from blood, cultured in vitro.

CDR3 region: CASQRGLGTEAFF. The CDR3 DNA reads as TGTGCCTCACAAAGGGGGCTGGGCACTGAAGCTTTCTTT. This rearrangement joins TRBV30 to TRBJ1-1, with TRBD1 matching over 7 bases. The CDR3 loop spans 13 amino acids. Trimming at V came to 7 bases and at J to 4 bases, leaving 9 bases not matched to a gene. Germline V gives CDR1 GTSNPN, CDR2 SVGIG (reference sequence).